There are many counts of the clone carrying this TCR beta chain. Its antigen is unknown. This entry belongs to a study of blood T cells in healthy people across ages. Study results and caveats: Because donor CMV status was unknown, expanded clonotype changes were possibly confounded.

Through a sample-barcoded 5' primer and a J-beta primer mix, a second PCR was run for roughly 6 to 12 cycles. TCRdb re-called the 5' RACE reads with MiXCR, one entry per CDR3 protein. The repertoire holds more than 900,000 distinct CDR3 sequences, with around 29% as singletons. Separately, the same data were catalogued under a study of T cells of mothers and their children. That publication notes: No clone of persistent microchimeric T cells was detected.

This sequence was found in a woman aged 40-49 years in good health. Sample: blood.

As DNA, the CDR3 is TGCAGCGTTGAGACATACGGGGGCGGCTATGGCTACACCTTC. Translating it yields CSVETYGGGYGYTF. The rearrangement joins TRBV29-1 to TRBJ1-2, with D possibly TRBD1 on 6 matching bases. V was cut by 3 bases and J by 4 bases, with 15 bases left in between. The germline gives CDR1 SQVTM, CDR2 ANQGSEA. CDR3 length: 14 residues.